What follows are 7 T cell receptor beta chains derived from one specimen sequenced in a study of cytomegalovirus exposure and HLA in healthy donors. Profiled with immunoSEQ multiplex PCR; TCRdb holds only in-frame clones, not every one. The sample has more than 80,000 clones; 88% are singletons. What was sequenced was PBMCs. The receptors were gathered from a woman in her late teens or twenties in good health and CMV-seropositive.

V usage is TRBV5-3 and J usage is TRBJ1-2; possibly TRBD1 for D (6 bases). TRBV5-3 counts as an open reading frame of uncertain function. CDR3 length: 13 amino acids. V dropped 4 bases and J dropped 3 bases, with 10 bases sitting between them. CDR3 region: CARSQQGHYGYTF. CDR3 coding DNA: TGTGCCAGAAGCCAACAGGGTCACTATGGCTACACCTTC.

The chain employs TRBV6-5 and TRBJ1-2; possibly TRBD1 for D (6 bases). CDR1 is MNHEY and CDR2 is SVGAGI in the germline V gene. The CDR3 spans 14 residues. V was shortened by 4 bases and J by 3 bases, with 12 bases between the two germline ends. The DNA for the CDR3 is TGTGCCAGCAGTTCCGACAGGACTTACTATGGCTACACCTTC. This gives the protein CASSSDRTYYGYTF.

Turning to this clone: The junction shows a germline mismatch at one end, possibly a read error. The CDR3 DNA reads TGTGCCAGCAGGGAAGACAGGGGACGTGGCTACACCTTC. Its protein is CASREDRGRGYTF. The chain joins TRBV6-1 to TRBJ1-2; 8 bases fit TRBD1. The CDR3 loop spans 13 amino acids. The germline CDR1 and CDR2 sequences are MNHNS and SASEGT.

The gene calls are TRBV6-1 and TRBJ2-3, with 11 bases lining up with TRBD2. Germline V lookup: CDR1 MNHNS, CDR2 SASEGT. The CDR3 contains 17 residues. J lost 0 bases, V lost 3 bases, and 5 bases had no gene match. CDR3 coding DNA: TGTGCCAGCAGTGAGAGTAGCGGGGGGGCTAGCACAGATACGCAGTATTTT. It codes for CASSESSGGASTDTQYF.

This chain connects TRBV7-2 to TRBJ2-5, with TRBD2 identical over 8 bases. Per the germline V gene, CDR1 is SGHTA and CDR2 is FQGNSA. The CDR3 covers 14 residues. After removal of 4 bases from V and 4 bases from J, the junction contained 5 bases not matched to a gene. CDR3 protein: CASSSGGGTETQYF. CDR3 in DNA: TGTGCCAGCAGCTCCGGCGGGGGGACAGAGACCCAGTACTTC. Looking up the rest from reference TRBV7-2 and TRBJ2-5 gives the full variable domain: GAGVSQSPSNKVTEKGKDVELRCDPISGHTALYWYRQSLGQGLEFLIYFQGNSAPDKSGLPSDRFSAERTGGSVSTLTIQRTQQEDSAVYLCASSSGGGTETQYFGPGTRLLVL.

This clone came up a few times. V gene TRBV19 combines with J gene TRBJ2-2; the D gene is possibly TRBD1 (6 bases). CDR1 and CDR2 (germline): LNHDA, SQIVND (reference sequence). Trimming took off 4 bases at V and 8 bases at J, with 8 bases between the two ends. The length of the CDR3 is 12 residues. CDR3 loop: CASSRTAGELFF. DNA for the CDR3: TGTGCCAGTAGTAGGACAGCTGGGGAGCTGTTTTTT.

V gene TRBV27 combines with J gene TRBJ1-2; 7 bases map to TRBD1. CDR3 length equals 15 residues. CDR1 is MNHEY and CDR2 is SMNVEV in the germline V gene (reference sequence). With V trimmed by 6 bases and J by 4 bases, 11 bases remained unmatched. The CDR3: CASRAEQGLVYGYTF. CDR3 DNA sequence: TGTGCCAGCAGGGCAGAACAGGGGTTGGTCTATGGCTACACCTTC.